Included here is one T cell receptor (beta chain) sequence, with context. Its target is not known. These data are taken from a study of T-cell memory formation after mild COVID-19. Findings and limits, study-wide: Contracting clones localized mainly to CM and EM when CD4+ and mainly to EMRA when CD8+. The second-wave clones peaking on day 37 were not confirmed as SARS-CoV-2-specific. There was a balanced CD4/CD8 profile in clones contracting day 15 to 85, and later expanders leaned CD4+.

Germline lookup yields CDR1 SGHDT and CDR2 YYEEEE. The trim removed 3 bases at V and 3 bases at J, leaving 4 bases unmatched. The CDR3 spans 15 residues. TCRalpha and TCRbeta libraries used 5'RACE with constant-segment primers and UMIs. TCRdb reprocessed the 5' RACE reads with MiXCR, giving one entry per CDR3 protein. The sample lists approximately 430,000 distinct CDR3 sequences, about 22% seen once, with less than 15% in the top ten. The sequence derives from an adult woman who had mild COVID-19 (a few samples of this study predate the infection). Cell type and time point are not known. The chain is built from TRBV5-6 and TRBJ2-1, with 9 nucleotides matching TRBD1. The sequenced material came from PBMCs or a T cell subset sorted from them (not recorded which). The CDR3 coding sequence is TGTGCCAGCAGCTGGGACAGGGAAGACTACAATGAGCAGTTCTTC. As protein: CASSWDREDYNEQFF. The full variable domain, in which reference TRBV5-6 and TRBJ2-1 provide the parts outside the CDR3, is DAGVTQSPTHLIKTRGQQVTLRCSPKSGHDTVSWYQQALGQGPQFIFQYYEEEERQRGNFPDRFSGHQFPNYSSELNVNALLLGDSALYLCASSWDREDYNEQFFGPGTRLTVL.